Given below is one TCR beta chain in context. This sample was taken from a study of Ad26.COV2.S vaccination and SARS-CoV-2 variants. At the level of the study: The donor was enrolled in the Ad26.COV2.S arm of the COV1001 trial. Ad26.COV2.S, an intramuscular injection, was given once or twice 56 days apart.

Treatment: over 15 received Ad26.COV2.S at low or high dose, single or two shots; about five received placebo; per-sample allocation not given. Sampling was done on day 63 after the first vaccine or placebo injection. Sequencing was performed with immunoSEQ multiplex PCR; in TCRdb, only in-frame clones are kept and a portion is missing. The data hold around 400,000 clones, with around 82% observed a single time. The CDR3 extends over 15 amino acids. Germline V gives CDR1 SGHRS, CDR2 YFSETQ. V lost 4 bases and J 6 bases, leaving 20 bases between the germline ends. The clonotype was recovered from a person between 18 and 59 years old who received the Ad26.COV2.S COVID-19 vaccine or a placebo. The chain combines TRBV5-1 with TRBJ2-7; tentatively, D is TRBD2 (5 bases). The source material was peripheral blood, sampled in a trial of Ad26.COV2.S vaccine versus placebo. The CDR3, as DNA: TGCGCCAGCAGCCCGTACATCGCCGGGGTGGCCGAGCAGTACTTC. Amino acids: CASSPYIAGVAEQYF.